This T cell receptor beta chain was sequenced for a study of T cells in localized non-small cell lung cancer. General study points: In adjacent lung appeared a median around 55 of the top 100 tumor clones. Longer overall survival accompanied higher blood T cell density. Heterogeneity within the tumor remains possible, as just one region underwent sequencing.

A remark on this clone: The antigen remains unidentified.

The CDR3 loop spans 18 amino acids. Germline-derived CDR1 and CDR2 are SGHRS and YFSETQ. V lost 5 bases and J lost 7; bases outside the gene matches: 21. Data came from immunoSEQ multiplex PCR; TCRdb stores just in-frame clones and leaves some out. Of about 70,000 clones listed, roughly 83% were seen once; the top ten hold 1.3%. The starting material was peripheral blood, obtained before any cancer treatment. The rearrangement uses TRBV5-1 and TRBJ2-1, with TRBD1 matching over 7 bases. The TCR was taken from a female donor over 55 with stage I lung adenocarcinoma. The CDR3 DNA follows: TGCGCCAGCAGGAAGACATTCACCGGGACAGCCGACGAAAATGAGCAGTTCTTC. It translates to CASRKTFTGTADENEQFF.